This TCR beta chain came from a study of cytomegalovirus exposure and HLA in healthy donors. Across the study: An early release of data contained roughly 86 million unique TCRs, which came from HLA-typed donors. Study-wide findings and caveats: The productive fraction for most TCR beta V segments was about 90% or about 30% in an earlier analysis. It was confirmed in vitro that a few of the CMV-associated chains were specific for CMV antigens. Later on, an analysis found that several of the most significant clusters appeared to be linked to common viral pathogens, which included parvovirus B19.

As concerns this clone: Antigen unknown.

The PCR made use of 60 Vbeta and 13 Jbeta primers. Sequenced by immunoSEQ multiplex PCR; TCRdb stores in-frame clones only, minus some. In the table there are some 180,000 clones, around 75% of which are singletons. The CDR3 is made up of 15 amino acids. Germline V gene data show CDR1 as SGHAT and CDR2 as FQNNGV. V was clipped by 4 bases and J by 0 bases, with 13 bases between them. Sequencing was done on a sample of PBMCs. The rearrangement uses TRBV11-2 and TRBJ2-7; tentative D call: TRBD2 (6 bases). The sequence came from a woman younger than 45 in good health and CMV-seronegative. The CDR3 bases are TGTGCCAGCAGCTCTCCCCGGGGGTACTCCTACGAGCAGTACTTC. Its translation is CASSSPRGYSYEQYF.